This T cell receptor (beta chain) was recorded in a study of response to subunit inactivated influenza vaccine. Findings and limits, study-wide: With each seasonal influenza vaccination, the authors suggested, few new T cells are recruited.

From the RT-PCR reads, TCRdb called clonotypes with MiXCR, one entry per CDR3 protein. The data contain 500,000 to 600,000 distinct CDR3 sequences, around 11% of them singletons. Trimming took 1 base from V and 4 from J, leaving 11 bases between them. Looked up from germline, CDR1 is LGHNA and CDR2 is YSLEER. This CDR3 contains 16 residues. Details on this clonotype: What it binds is unknown.

This sequence joins TRBV4-3 and TRBJ2-6; no reliable D call. The receptor comes from a man between 50 and 59 years old who received an inactivated influenza vaccine. The sequencing used PBMCs from blood, collected on the day of vaccination. The CDR3 DNA sequence: TGCGCCAGCAGCCAAGTAGCACAACCCGGGGCCAACGTCCTGACTTTC. As protein: CASSQVAQPGANVLTF.